This TCR beta chain was sequenced in a study of glioma-infiltrating T cells. Study summary: Low-grade gliomas were grade II; glioblastomas were grade IV at initial diagnosis. Regarding the study as a whole: Above-expected tissue-blood divergence occurred in all gliomas, most in low-grade ones. Patients with low tissue-blood divergence carried a signature set of shared blood CDR3 motifs.

TCR alpha and beta CDR3 regions were amplified from RNA using iRepertoire nested multiplex PCR. Using its own MiXCR run on the multiplex PCR reads, TCRdb lists one record per CDR3 protein. The sample includes around 350,000 distinct CDR3 sequences, about 40% seen only once; the top ten take about 11%. CDR1 is DFQATT, CDR2 SNEGSKA, per germline (reference sequence). The CDR3 contains 13 residues. V gave up 6 bases and J gave up 1 base, with 10 bases separating them. Concerning this clonotype itself: Its antigen is not identified.

J is TRBJ1-3 and V is TRBV20-1; tentatively, D is TRBD1 (6 bases). The clonotype originates from a human donor with low-grade glioma or glioblastoma, undergoing nonglioma brain surgery, or in good health (not recorded which). Sequencing was done on a sample of glioma tissue, nonneoplastic brain tissue, or PBMCs (not recorded which). For the CDR3, the DNA is TGCAGTGCCGCCACAGGGTCTGGAAACACCATATATTTT. This gives the protein CSAATGSGNTIYF.